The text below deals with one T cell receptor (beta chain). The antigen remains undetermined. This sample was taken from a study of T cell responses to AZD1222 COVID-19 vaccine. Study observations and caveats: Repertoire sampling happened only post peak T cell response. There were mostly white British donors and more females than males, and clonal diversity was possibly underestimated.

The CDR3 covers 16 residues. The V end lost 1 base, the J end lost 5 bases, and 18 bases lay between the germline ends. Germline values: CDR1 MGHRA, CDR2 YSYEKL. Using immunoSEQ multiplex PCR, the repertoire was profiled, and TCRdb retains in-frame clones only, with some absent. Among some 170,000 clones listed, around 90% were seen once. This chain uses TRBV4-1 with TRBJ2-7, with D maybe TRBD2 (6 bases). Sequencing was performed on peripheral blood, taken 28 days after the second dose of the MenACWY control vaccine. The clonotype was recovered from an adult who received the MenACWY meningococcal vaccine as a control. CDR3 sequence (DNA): TGCGCCAGCAGCCAAGTTAATATGGGACTGGCGGACGAGCAGTACTTC. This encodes CASSQVNMGLADEQYF.